The present entry profiles one T cell receptor (beta chain) with its context. Its specificity is unknown. The data are from a study of cytomegalovirus exposure and HLA in healthy donors. Study as a whole: Early released data comprised about 90 million unique TCRs from HLA-typed donors.

Amplification used 60 Vbeta primers and 13 Jbeta primers. Measured with immunoSEQ multiplex PCR; TCRdb has only the in-frame clones, and not every one. The profile covers roughly 50,000 clones, with roughly 85% appearing a single time and less than 4% taken by the ten largest. Whole-study findings and limits: The study flagged approximately 180 TCR beta chains as cytomegalovirus-associated. Among CMV-associated TCR beta chains, most appeared HLA-restricted in a later analysis.

There are 16 residues in the CDR3. Per the germline V gene, CDR1 is SGDLS and CDR2 is YYNGEE. V dropped 1 base and J dropped 6 bases, with 16 bases sitting between them. The rearrangement uses TRBV9 and TRBJ2-2, with TRBD2 as a possible D gene (5 bases). The receptor comes from a woman in her late teens or twenties in good health and CMV-seronegative. Sequenced: PBMCs. CDR3 residues: CASSVTERVVAGELFF. CDR3 sequence (DNA): TGTGCCAGCAGCGTAACAGAGAGGGTGGTCGCCGGGGAGCTGTTTTTT.